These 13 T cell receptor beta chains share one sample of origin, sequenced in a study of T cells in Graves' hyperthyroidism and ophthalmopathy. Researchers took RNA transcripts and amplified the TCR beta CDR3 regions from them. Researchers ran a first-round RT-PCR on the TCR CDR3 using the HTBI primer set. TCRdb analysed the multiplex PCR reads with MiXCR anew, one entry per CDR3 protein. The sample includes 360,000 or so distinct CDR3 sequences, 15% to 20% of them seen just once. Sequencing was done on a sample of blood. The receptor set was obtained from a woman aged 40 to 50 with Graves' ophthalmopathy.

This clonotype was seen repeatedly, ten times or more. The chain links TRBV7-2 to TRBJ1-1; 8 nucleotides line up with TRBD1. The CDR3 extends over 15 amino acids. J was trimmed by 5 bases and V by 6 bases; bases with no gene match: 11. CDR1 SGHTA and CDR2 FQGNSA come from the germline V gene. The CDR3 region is CASRQTGARRTEAFF. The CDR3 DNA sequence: TGTGCCAGCAGACAGACAGGGGCCCGGAGAACTGAAGCTTTCTTT.

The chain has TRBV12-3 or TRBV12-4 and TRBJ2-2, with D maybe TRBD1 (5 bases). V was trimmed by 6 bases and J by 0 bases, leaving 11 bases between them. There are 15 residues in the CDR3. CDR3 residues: CASSPPTANTGELFF. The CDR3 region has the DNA TGTGCCAGCAGCCCCCCGACAGCGAACACCGGGGAGCTGTTTTTT.

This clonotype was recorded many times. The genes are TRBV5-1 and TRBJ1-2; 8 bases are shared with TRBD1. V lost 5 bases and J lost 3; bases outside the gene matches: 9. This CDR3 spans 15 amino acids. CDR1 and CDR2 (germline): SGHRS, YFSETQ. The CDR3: CASSKGQGWDYGYTF. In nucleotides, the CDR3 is TGCGCCAGCAGTAAAGGACAGGGTTGGGACTATGGCTACACCTTC.

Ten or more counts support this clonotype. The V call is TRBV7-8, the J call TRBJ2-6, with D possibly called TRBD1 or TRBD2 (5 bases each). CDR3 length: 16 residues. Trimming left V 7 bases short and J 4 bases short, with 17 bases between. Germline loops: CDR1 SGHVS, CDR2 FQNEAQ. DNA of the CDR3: TGTGCCAGCACCAGGGTTGGGGGTGGGGGGGCCAACGTCCTGACTTTC. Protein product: CASTRVGGGGANVLTF.

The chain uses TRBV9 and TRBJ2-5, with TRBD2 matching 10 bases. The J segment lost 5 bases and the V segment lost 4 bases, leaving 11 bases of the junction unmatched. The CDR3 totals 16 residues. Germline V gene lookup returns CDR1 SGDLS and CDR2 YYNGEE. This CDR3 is CASSKGLAGDWETQYF. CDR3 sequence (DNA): TGTGCCAGCAGCAAAGGGCTAGCGGGAGATTGGGAGACCCAGTACTTC. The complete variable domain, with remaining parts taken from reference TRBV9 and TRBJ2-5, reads DSGVTQTPKHLITATGQRVTLRCSPRSGDLSVYWYQQSLDQGLQFLIQYYNGEERAKGNILERFSAQQFPDLHSELNLSSLELGDSALYFCASSKGLAGDWETQYFGPGTRLLVL.

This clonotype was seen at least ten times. The CDR3 region is CASREIRDTLTYEQYF. The DNA for the CDR3 is TGTGCCAGCAGGGAGATCCGGGACACTTTAACCTACGAGCAGTACTTC. J is TRBJ2-7 and V is TRBV28; possibly TRBD1 for D (6 bases). CDR1 and CDR2 (germline): MDHEN, SYDVKM. V was trimmed by 6 bases and J by 2 bases, leaving 20 bases between them. The CDR3 spans 16 residues.

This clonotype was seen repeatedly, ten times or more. In nucleotides, the CDR3 is TGTGCCAGCAGTTACTTCGGGGGCGCAGGCAATCAGCCCCAGCATTTT. Translation gives CASSYFGGAGNQPQHF. This chain joins TRBV6-2 or TRBV6-3 and TRBJ1-5, with a possible D match to TRBD1 (6 bases). Germline loops: CDR1 MNHEY, CDR2 SVGEGT. The CDR3 has 16 amino acids. Trimming removed 1 base from V and 2 bases from J, with 12 bases in between.

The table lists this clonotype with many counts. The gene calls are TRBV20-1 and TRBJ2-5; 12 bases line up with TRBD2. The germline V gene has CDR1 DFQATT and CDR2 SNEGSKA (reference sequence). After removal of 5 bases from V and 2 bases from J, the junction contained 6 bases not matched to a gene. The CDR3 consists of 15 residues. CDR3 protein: CSALRGLAGQETQYF. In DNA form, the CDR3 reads TGCAGTGCTCTACGAGGACTAGCGGGGCAAGAGACCCAGTACTTC.

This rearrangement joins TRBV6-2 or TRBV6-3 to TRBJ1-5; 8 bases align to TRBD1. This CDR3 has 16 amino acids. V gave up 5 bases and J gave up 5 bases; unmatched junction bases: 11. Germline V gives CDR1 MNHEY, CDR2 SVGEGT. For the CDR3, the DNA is TGTGCCAGCAGTCCCGGACCCGGGACAGGATATCAGCCCCAGCATTTT. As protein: CASSPGPGTGYQPQHF.

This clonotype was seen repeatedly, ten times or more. CDR3 coding DNA: TGTGCCAGCAGCTCCTTACTAGCGGGAGGACCTAGACCCTACGAGCAGTACTTC. Amino acids: CASSSLLAGGPRPYEQYF. J is TRBJ2-7 and V is TRBV11-2; 12 nucleotides match TRBD2. CDR3 length: 18 amino acids. Germline CDR1 SGHAT, CDR2 FQNNGV. The trim removed 4 bases at V and 2 bases at J, leaving 12 bases unmatched.

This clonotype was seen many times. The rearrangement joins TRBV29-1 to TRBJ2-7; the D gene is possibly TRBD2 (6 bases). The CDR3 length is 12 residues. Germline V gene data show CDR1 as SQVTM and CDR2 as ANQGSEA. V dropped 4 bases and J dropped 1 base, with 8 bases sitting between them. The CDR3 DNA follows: TGCAGCGTTGGACTAGGTTCCTACGAGCAGTACTTC. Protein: CSVGLGSYEQYF.

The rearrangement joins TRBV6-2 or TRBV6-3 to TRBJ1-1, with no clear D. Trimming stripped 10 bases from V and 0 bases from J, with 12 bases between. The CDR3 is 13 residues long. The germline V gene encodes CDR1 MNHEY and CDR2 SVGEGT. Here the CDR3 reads CATLRILNTEAFF. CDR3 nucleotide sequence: TGTGCCACCCTACGGATCCTGAACACTGAAGCTTTCTTT.

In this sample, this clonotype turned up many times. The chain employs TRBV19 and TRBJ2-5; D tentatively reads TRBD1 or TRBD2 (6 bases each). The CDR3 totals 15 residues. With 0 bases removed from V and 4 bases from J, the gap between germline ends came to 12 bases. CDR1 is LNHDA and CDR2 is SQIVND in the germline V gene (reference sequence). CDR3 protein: CASSIDRGPVETQYF. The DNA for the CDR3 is TGTGCCAGTAGTATAGATCGGGGGCCGGTAGAGACCCAGTACTTC.